Following are 20 T cell receptor beta chains from one sample sequenced in a study of blood T cells in healthy people across ages. Together with a sample-barcoded 5' primer, a J-beta primer mix was included in a second PCR lasting roughly 6 to 12 cycles. MiXCR was run by TCRdb on the 5' RACE reads, yielding one entry per CDR3 protein. The data show approximately 820,000 distinct CDR3 sequences, with more than 40% seen just once and approximately 20% held by the top ten. The specimen was blood. The receptors shown here come from a man between 60 and 70 years old in good health.

This clonotype was seen a few times. The V call is TRBV28, the J call TRBJ2-3; no reliable D call. CDR1 and CDR2 from the germline V gene are MDHEN and SYDVKM. This CDR3 has 13 amino acids. The V gene lost 5 bases and the J gene lost 5 bases, with 11 bases spanning the gap. The DNA of the CDR3 is TGTGCCAGCAGTCTCCTTAAATTAGATACGCAGTATTTT. Amino acids: CASSLLKLDTQYF. Full variable domain (outside the CDR3, taken from reference TRBV28 and TRBJ2-3): DVKVTQSSRYLVKRTGEKVFLECVQDMDHENMFWYRQDPGLGLRLIYFSYDVKMKEKGDIPEGYSVSREKKERFSLILESASTNQTSMYLCASSLLKLDTQYFGPGTRLTVL.

The chain joins TRBV7-2 to TRBJ2-3, with D possibly TRBD2 on 7 matching bases. Trimming removed 7 bases from V and 6 bases from J, with 14 bases in between. The length of the CDR3 is 13 residues. The germline gives CDR1 SGHTA, CDR2 FQGNSA. For the CDR3, the DNA is TGTGCCAGCACCCGGGGGGCGGGGGATACGCAGTATTTT. As protein: CASTRGAGDTQYF.

Comments on this clonotype: At one end, the junction sequence differs from germline, possibly due to a read error. The chain carries TRBV7-8 and TRBJ2-1; D might be TRBD1 (5 bases). Per the germline V gene, CDR1 is SGHVS and CDR2 is FQNEAQ. The CDR3 is 14 amino acids. CDR3 sequence reads: CSSSFDRNMNEQFF. CDR3 in DNA: TGTTCCAGCAGCTTCGACAGAAATATGAATGAGCAGTTCTTC.

This clonotype showed up many times. V usage is TRBV2 and J usage is TRBJ1-2; no reliable D call. Trimming pared 8 bases from V and 5 bases from J, leaving 15 bases between. Germline CDR1 is SNHLY and CDR2 is FYNNEI. This CDR3 contains 13 residues. CDR3 nucleotide sequence: TGTGCCAGCGTCAATACCAGGCAATATGGCTACACCTTC. It encodes CASVNTRQYGYTF. Full variable domain (outside the CDR3, taken from reference TRBV2 and TRBJ1-2): EPEVTQTPSHQVTQMGQEVILRCVPISNHLYFYWYRQILGQKVEFLVSFYNNEISEKSEIFDDQFSVERPDGSNFTLKIRSTKLEDSAMYFCASVNTRQYGYTFGSGTRLTVV.

The V gene is TRBV6-5, the J gene TRBJ1-5, with D possibly matching TRBD1 (5 bases). The CDR3 totals 15 residues. V shed 5 bases and J shed 3 bases, with 14 bases lying between them. The V gene's germline CDR1 is MNHEY and CDR2 SVGAGI. The CDR3 sequence is CASSNLDGANQPQHF. CDR3 nucleotides: TGTGCCAGCAGTAACCTCGACGGGGCCAATCAGCCCCAGCATTTT.

As regards this clonotype: This sequence may be a read error, since a much larger clone differs from it by one base. The chain couples TRBV9 to TRBJ2-5; 7 nucleotides match TRBD2. The V gene's germline CDR1 is SGDLS and CDR2 YYNGEE. The CDR3 runs to 18 residues. Losses at the gene ends were 0 bases for V and 0 bases for J; bases not matched to a gene: 11. The CDR3 DNA reads TGTGCCAGCAGCGTAGCCGGGGCTAGCGGCTTGTACCAAGAGACCCAGTACTTC. It encodes CASSVAGASGLYQETQYF.

The CDR3 region is CSAAGIYSYEQYF. The CDR3 DNA reads as TGCAGTGCTGCCGGGATTTACTCCTACGAGCAGTACTTC. The gene calls are TRBV20-1 and TRBJ2-7, with a possible D match to TRBD2 (5 bases). The CDR3 loop spans 13 amino acids. Per germline, CDR1 DFQATT and CDR2 SNEGSKA (reference sequence). V was cut by 5 bases and J by 0 bases, with 11 bases left in between.

The chain recombines TRBV11-3 with TRBJ2-1, with 9 bases aligning to TRBD1. TRBJ2-7 matches the DNA end more closely, so the J call is doubtful. CDR3 length: 15 amino acids. Germline V gene sequence: CDR1 SGHNT, CDR2 YENEEA. This chain's CDR3 is CASSAGTGSYNEQYF. The CDR3, as DNA: TGTGCCAGCAGCGCCGGGACAGGGTCCTACAATGAGCAGTACTTC.

The chain is built from TRBV15 and TRBJ2-4, with 7 bases lining up with TRBD2. Trimming removed 5 bases from V and 1 base from J; junction bases left unmatched: 2. Germline CDR1 LNHNV, CDR2 YYDKDF (reference sequence). This CDR3 comprises 14 residues. CDR3 coding DNA: TGTGCCACCAGCGTGGGGGGGGCCAAAAACATTCAGTACTTC. Its translation: CATSVGGAKNIQYF.

This chain joins TRBV7-8 and TRBJ1-5, with D possibly matching TRBD1 (5 bases). Trimming stripped 1 base from V and 5 bases from J, with 18 bases between. Germline CDR1 reads SGHVS; CDR2 reads FQNEAQ. The CDR3 sequence is 17 residues long. The CDR3 DNA reads TGTGCCAGCAGCTTAGAAGGTGGGGGTCGCACGGATCAGCCCCAGCATTTT. It encodes CASSLEGGGRTDQPQHF. The whole variable domain, remainder taken from reference TRBV7-8 and TRBJ1-5, is GAGVSQSPRYKVAKRGQDVALRCDPISGHVSLFWYQQALGQGPEFLTYFQNEAQLDKSGLPSDRFFAERPEGSVSTLKIQRTQQEDSAVYLCASSLEGGGRTDQPQHFGDGTRLSIL.

The gene calls are TRBV25-1 and TRBJ1-2, with 7 bases that match TRBD1. This CDR3 comprises 14 residues. CDR1 is MGHDK and CDR2 is SYGVNS in the germline V gene. After removal of 6 bases from V and 3 bases from J, the junction contained 7 bases not matched to a gene. This CDR3 is CASRSFQGDYGYTF. In nucleotides, the CDR3 is TGTGCCAGCAGGTCTTTCCAGGGGGACTATGGCTACACCTTC.

The rearrangement links TRBV4-1 to TRBJ2-3, with 15 nucleotides matching TRBD2. Germline CDR1 reads MGHRA; CDR2 reads YSYEKL. The CDR3 length is 18 residues. V trimming: 2 bases; J trimming: 2 bases; junction bases outside the gene matches: 5. The CDR3 coding sequence is TGCGCCAGCAGCCAACTGGGGACTAGCGGGGGGATCACAGATACGCAGTATTTT. Protein: CASSQLGTSGGITDTQYF.

This clonotype was seen at least ten times. This chain joins TRBV7-2 and TRBJ1-1; D not certain. The CDR3 covers 14 residues. The germline CDR1 and CDR2 sequences are SGHTA and FQGNSA. V shed 3 bases and J shed 7 bases, with 15 bases lying between them. The CDR3 spells CASSFNPVIGEAFF. As DNA, the CDR3 is TGTGCCAGCAGCTTTAACCCCGTGATTGGTGAAGCTTTCTTT.

This clonotype was detected only once. This chain joins TRBV6-2 or TRBV6-3 and TRBJ2-7, with TRBD2 matching over 9 bases. The assigned J gene may be wrong: the sequence end matches TRBJ2-5 better. The germline gives CDR1 MNHEY, CDR2 SVGEGT. There are 16 residues in the CDR3. CDR3 sequence (DNA): TGTGCCAGCAGCCCCGGCAGGCTAGCGGGGTTTGAGACCCAGTACTTC. It translates to CASSPGRLAGFETQYF.

The chain has TRBV4-3 and TRBJ1-2; D is undetermined. The V gene lost 4 bases and the J gene lost 2 bases, with 14 bases spanning the gap. CDR3 length: 15 residues. Germline V gene lookup returns CDR1 LGHNA and CDR2 YSLEER. The CDR3 DNA is TGCGCCAGCAGCCCCCAACCGGGCCCAAACTATGGCTACACCTTC. Its protein is CASSPQPGPNYGYTF.

This clonotype was seen more than once but under ten times. CDR3 nucleotides: TGTGCCAGCAGCCCCCTCGGGACAGTGAACACTGAAGCTTTCTTT. Translation gives CASSPLGTVNTEAFF. This chain connects TRBV7-8 to TRBJ1-1, with 7 positions matching TRBD1. Trimming at V came to 5 bases and at J to 0 bases, leaving 6 bases not matched to a gene. The CDR3 is 15 residues long. Germline V lookup: CDR1 SGHVS, CDR2 FQNEAQ.

The genes are TRBV27 and TRBJ2-3; TRBD2 aligns across 8 bases. Germline V lookup: CDR1 MNHEY, CDR2 SMNVEV (reference sequence). This CDR3 contains 16 residues. V was clipped by 4 bases and J by 6 bases; unmatched bases: 12. In DNA, the CDR3 is TGTGCCAGCAGTTCGAGAGCGGGGGAGGTTTCCGATACGCAGTATTTT. Translating gives CASSSRAGEVSDTQYF.

This clonotype was detected only a few times. The chain joins TRBV7-2 to TRBJ2-5, with 11 bases lining up with TRBD2. The length of the CDR3 is 16 residues. V was pared by 1 base and J by 3 bases, with 4 bases of the junction left unmatched. Germline loops: CDR1 SGHTA, CDR2 FQGNSA. The CDR3 sequence is CASSLGLLAGEETQYF. The CDR3 nucleotides are TGTGCCAGCAGCTTAGGGCTACTAGCGGGGGAAGAGACCCAGTACTTC. Combining the CDR3 with reference TRBV7-2 and TRBJ2-5 gives the whole variable domain GAGVSQSPSNKVTEKGKDVELRCDPISGHTALYWYRQSLGQGLEFLIYFQGNSAPDKSGLPSDRFSAERTGGSVSTLTIQRTQQEDSAVYLCASSLGLLAGEETQYFGPGTRLLVL.

On this clonotype: Being one base from a much bigger clone, this may be a read error. The chain uses TRBV29-1 and TRBJ1-2, with D uncertain. Deletions cut 7 bases from V and 4 bases from J, with 16 bases between. This CDR3 spans 13 amino acids. Germline V gene data show CDR1 as SQVTM and CDR2 as ANQGSEA. In DNA, the CDR3 is TGCAGCGCCGCGGGCCAGCCCCCCTATGGCTACACCTTC. It translates to CSAAGQPPYGYTF.

Ten or more counts support this clonotype. The J gene is TRBJ2-6, the V gene TRBV15; unclear D gene. Trimming removed 0 bases from V and 3 bases from J, with 6 bases in between. The CDR3 totals 15 residues. Germline CDR1 and CDR2: LNHNV and YYDKDF (reference sequence). The CDR3 loop is CATSRDVGGANVLTF. The CDR3 nucleotides read TGTGCCACCAGCAGAGATGTTGGTGGGGCCAACGTCCTGACTTTC.